The entry that follows covers one T cell receptor (beta chain) sequence. The source of the sample is a study of cytomegalovirus exposure and HLA in healthy donors. Using immunoSEQ multiplex PCR, the repertoire was profiled, and TCRdb retains in-frame clones only, with some absent. This sample has some 170,000 clones, with approximately 87% found just once. The CDR3 sequence is 17 residues long. The V gene end was trimmed by 1 base and the J gene end by 1 base; junction bases not matched to a gene: 4. The germline V gene has CDR1 SNHLY and CDR2 FYNNEI. The source material was PBMCs. V usage is TRBV2 and J usage is TRBJ2-6; 7 nucleotides align to TRBD1. The sequence was collected from a woman aged 25 to 39 in good health and CMV-seronegative. The CDR3 DNA follows: TGTGCCAGCAGTGAAGAGGGGGCTAGATCTGGGGCCAACGTCCTGACTTTC. Translating gives CASSEEGARSGANVLTF.